Below, 11 T cell receptor beta chains from the same sample are listed, as sequenced in a study of regulatory T cells in long-lasting Graves disease. Time point denoted: newly diagnosed GD, antithyroid drugs for less than 3 months. Generation of the TCR library employed RNA extracted from PBMCs. TCR beta libraries were built with iRepertoire HTBI primers and Arm-PCR of CDR3 regions. TCRdb re-called the multiplex PCR reads with MiXCR, one entry per CDR3 protein. The table lists just over 600,000 distinct CDR3 sequences, roughly 15% of them singletons. The same specimen was also included in a second study, on T cells in Graves' hyperthyroidism and ophthalmopathy.

The sequences come from peripheral blood mononuclear cells (PBMCs), collected at new diagnosis, from a patient treated with antithyroid drugs. These TCRs come from a woman between 25 and 40 years old with Graves disease.

This clonotype occurred a few times. The chain joins TRBV19 to TRBJ1-2, with unresolved D. There are 15 residues in the CDR3. The germline V and J ends were trimmed by 7 bases and 5 bases, with 20 bases remaining between them. The germline V gene encodes CDR1 LNHDA and CDR2 SQIVND (reference sequence). The CDR3 DNA reads TGTGCCAGTATCCCGAGCAGCCGGTTTTGGTATGGCTACACCTTC. Its protein product is CASIPSSRFWYGYTF.

This clonotype was recorded a few times. V gene TRBV20-1 combines with J gene TRBJ2-5, with 7 bases that match TRBD2. Germline values: CDR1 DFQATT, CDR2 SNEGSKA (reference sequence). The CDR3 extends over 12 amino acids. The DNA for the CDR3 is TGCTCCTGTAGAGGGGAGGGAGAGACCCAGTACTTC. Translating gives CSCRGEGETQYF.

This clonotype was seen a few times. The V gene is TRBV6-1, the J gene TRBJ2-1, with a tentative D call TRBD1 (6 bases). The CDR3 is made up of 14 amino acids. CDR1 and CDR2 (germline): MNHNS, SASEGT. Trimming left V 5 bases short and J 2 bases short, with 10 bases between. CDR3 sequence: CASSPDRTYNEQFF. CDR3 nucleotide sequence: TGTGCCAGCAGTCCCGACAGGACCTACAATGAGCAGTTCTTC.

The sample holds a few counts of this clonotype. This sequence joins TRBV29-1 and TRBJ1-2; D unclear. The length of the CDR3 is 10 residues. Germline values: CDR1 SQVTM, CDR2 ANQGSEA. The V end was cut by 4 bases, the J end by 9 bases, with 9 bases between. In DNA, the CDR3 is TGCAGCGTTGGCGGAGATAGCTACACCTTC. It encodes CSVGGDSYTF.

In the case of this clonotype: This may arise from a read error, as a much more abundant clone is one base away. This chain connects TRBV20-1 to TRBJ2-1; 7 bases align to TRBD2. Germline V gives CDR1 DFQATT, CDR2 SNEGSKA (reference sequence). The CDR3 is 12 amino acids. CDR3 nucleotide sequence: TGCAATGCTAGCGGCGGGAATAATGAGCAGTTCTTC. Protein sequence: CNASGGNNEQFF.

This clonotype was counted many times. The chain couples TRBV11-2 to TRBJ2-7; possible D gene TRBD1, 6 bases. Germline loops: CDR1 SGHAT, CDR2 FQNNGV. The CDR3 extends over 14 amino acids. Trimming stripped 2 bases from V and 2 bases from J, with 10 bases between. The CDR3, as DNA: TGTGCCAGCAGCTTAATGGGACAAACCTACGAGCAGTACTTC. It codes for CASSLMGQTYEQYF.

This clonotype was detected many times. In DNA form, the CDR3 reads TGTGCCAGCAGTCATAACAGGGGGTTCAACAATGAGCAGTTCTTC. Protein: CASSHNRGFNNEQFF. The J gene is TRBJ2-1, the V gene TRBV28; TRBD1 aligns across 8 bases. Looked up from germline, CDR1 is MDHEN and CDR2 is SYDVKM. Losses at the gene ends were 5 bases for V and 5 bases for J; bases not matched to a gene: 8. The CDR3 has 15 amino acids. Drawing the rest from reference TRBV28 and TRBJ2-1, the complete variable domain is DVKVTQSSRYLVKRTGEKVFLECVQDMDHENMFWYRQDPGLGLRLIYFSYDVKMKEKGDIPEGYSVSREKKERFSLILESASTNQTSMYLCASSHNRGFNNEQFFGPGTRLTVL.

This clonotype was observed a few times. The chain is built from TRBV28 and TRBJ2-1; unclear D gene. This CDR3 comprises 13 residues. The V end was cut by 7 bases, the J end by 3 bases, with 10 bases between. Germline-derived CDR1 and CDR2 are MDHEN and SYDVKM. Written as DNA, the CDR3 is TGTGCCAGCAAAACAGTCAACTACAATGAGCAGTTCTTC. It yields the protein CASKTVNYNEQFF.

In its sample, this clonotype was seen many times. The J gene is TRBJ1-5, the V gene TRBV29-1, with 7 bases aligning to TRBD1. CDR3 length equals 14 residues. Germline V gives CDR1 SQVTM, CDR2 ANQGSEA. The trim removed 4 bases at V and 3 bases at J, leaving 6 bases unmatched. CDR3 in DNA: TGCAGCGTTGGATCGGGACAGATCAATCAGCCCCAGCATTTT. Residues: CSVGSGQINQPQHF.

This clonotype was seen a few times. This chain joins TRBV5-5 and TRBJ2-1, with TRBD1 identical over 7 bases. The ends lost 4 bases at V and 8 bases at J; junction bases unmatched: 3. The CDR3 extends over 12 amino acids. The germline CDR1 and CDR2 sequences are SGHKS and YYEKEE (reference sequence). Here the CDR3 DNA reads TGTGCCAGCAGCCCCGACAGGGATGAGCAGTTCTTC. This codes for CASSPDRDEQFF.

The chain joins TRBV2 to TRBJ2-3; D possibly corresponds to TRBD1 (5 bases). This CDR3 is 13 amino acids long. V was pared by 7 bases and J by 7 bases, with 15 bases between. CDR1 SNHLY and CDR2 FYNNEI come from the germline V gene. This chain's CDR3 is CASKTRAVNTQYF. In DNA form, the CDR3 reads TGTGCCAGCAAAACCAGGGCCGTAAATACGCAGTATTTT.